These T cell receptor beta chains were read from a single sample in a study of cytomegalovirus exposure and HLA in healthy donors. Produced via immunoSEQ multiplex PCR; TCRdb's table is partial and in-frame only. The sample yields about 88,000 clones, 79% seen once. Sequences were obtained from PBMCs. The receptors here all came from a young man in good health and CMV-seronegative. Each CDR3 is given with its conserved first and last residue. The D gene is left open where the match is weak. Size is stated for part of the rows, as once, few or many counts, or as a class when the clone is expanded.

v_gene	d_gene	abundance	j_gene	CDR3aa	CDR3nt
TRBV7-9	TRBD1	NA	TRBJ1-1	CASSLWATGAGTEAFF	TGTGCCAGCAGCTTATGGGCGACAGGGGCGGGGACTGAAGCTTTCTTT
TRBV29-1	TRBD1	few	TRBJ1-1	CSVVIQGSGTEAFF	TGCAGCGTTGTGATACAGGGGTCGGGTACTGAAGCTTTCTTT
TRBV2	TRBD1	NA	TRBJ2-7	CASLRQGSSYEQYF	TGTGCCAGCCTTAGACAGGGGTCCTCCTACGAGCAGTACTTC
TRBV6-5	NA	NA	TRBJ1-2	CASSYSRAANYGYTF	TGTGCCAGCAGTTACTCGAGGGCGGCTAACTATGGCTACACCTTC
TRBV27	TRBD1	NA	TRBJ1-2	CASRPSGQPYGYTF	TGTGCCAGCAGACCCTCGGGACAGCCCTATGGCTACACCTTC
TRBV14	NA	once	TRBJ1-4	CASSPAQGWAPTNEKLFF	TGTGCCAGCAGCCCGGCGCAGGGATGGGCTCCAACTAATGAAAAACTGTTTTTT
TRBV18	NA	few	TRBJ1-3	CASSPQRGHYSGNTIYF	TGTGCCAGCTCACCCCAGCGGGGACATTACTCTGGAAACACCATATATTTT
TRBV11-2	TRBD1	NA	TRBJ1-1	CASSSHAALTGIGQAFF	TGTGCCAGCAGCTCTCACGCGGCACTGACAGGGATTGGACAGGCTTTCTTT
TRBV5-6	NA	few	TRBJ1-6	CASSLFRRQSDSPLHF	TGTGCCAGCAGCTTGTTTCGTAGACAGTCGGATTCACCCCTCCACTTT
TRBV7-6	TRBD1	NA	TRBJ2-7	CASSPLPGTGSSYEQYF	TGTGCCAGCAGCCCGCTGCCTGGGACAGGGAGCTCCTACGAGCAGTACTTC
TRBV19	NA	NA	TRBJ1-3	CASSIAGDSRNTIYF	TGTGCCAGTAGTATAGCAGGAGACAGCCGAAACACCATATATTTT
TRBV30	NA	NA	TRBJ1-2	CAWKRPHGYTF	TGTGCCTGGAAGAGGCCCCATGGCTACACCTTC
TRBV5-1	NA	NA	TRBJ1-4	CASSTGTTRGEKLFF	TGCGCCAGCAGCACCGGGACAACTCGCGGGGAAAAACTGTTTTTT
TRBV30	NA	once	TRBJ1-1	CAWSPGLSNTEAFF	TGTGCCTGGAGTCCGGGACTCTCGAACACTGAAGCTTTCTTT
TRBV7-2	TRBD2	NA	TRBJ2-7	CASSSPVAGTYEQYF	TGTGCCAGCAGCTCCCCGGTAGCGGGGACCTACGAGCAGTACTTC
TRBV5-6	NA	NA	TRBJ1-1	CASSEGVSAFF	TGTGCCAGCAGTGAAGGGGTGTCAGCTTTCTTT
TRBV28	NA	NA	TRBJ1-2	CASSHRGGSKGGYTF	TGTGCCAGCAGTCACCGAGGGGGAAGTAAGGGTGGCTACACCTTC
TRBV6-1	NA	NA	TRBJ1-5	CASSPSAGTNQPQHF	TGTGCCAGCAGCCCCTCAGCGGGAACTAATCAGCCCCAGCATTTT
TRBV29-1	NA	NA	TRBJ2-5	CSVVVATETQYF	TGCAGCGTTGTGGTAGCTACAGAGACCCAGTACTTC
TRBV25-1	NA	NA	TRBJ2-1	CASSELGLNEQFF	TGTGCCAGCAGTGAATTGGGACTTAATGAGCAGTTCTTC
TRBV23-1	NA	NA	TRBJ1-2	CASSQSYDRTYGYTF	TGCGCCAGCAGTCAATCGTACGACAGGACCTATGGCTACACCTTC
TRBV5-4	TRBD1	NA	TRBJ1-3	CASSWDRGASGNTIYF	TGTGCCAGCAGCTGGGACAGGGGGGCGTCTGGAAACACCATATATTTT